This entry lists 6 T cell receptor beta chains sequenced from one sample in a study of cytomegalovirus exposure and HLA in healthy donors. PCR was performed using 60 Vbeta and 13 Jbeta primers. Assay: immunoSEQ multiplex PCR; the TCRdb copy retains only in-frame clones and omits some. The sample holds around 160,000 clones, 80% seen once. The sample consisted of PBMCs. Source of these receptors: a human donor in good health.

V is TRBV7-8 and J is TRBJ2-2, with 11 nucleotides matching TRBD2. The CDR3 contains 17 residues. The germline CDR1 and CDR2 sequences are SGHVS and FQNEAQ. The trim removed 5 bases at V and 4 bases at J, leaving 9 bases unmatched. CDR3 sequence: CASSRLASGGFTGELFF. CDR3 in DNA: TGTGCCAGCAGCCGCCTTGCTAGCGGGGGGTTCACCGGGGAGCTGTTTTTT.

In its sample, this clone was seen a few times. The genes are TRBV19 and TRBJ1-2; 8 positions agree with TRBD1. The ends lost 2 bases at V and 6 bases at J; junction bases unmatched: 2. Germline CDR1 reads LNHDA; CDR2 reads SQIVND (reference sequence). This CDR3 region has 13 residues. CDR3 sequence: CASSIRTGNGYTF. The DNA of the CDR3 is TGTGCCAGTAGTATACGGACAGGGAATGGCTACACCTTC. Together with reference TRBV19 and TRBJ1-2, the CDR3 gives the full variable domain: DGGITQSPKYLFRKEGQNVTLSCEQNLNHDAMYWYRQDPGQGLRLIYYSQIVNDFQKGDIAEGYSVSREKKESFPLTVTSAQKNPTAFYLCASSIRTGNGYTFGSGTRLTVV.

The V call is TRBV7-2, the J call TRBJ2-3; 12 bases fit TRBD1. This CDR3 spans 16 amino acids. J lost 1 base, V lost 4 bases, and 3 bases had no gene match. Germline CDR1 is SGHTA and CDR2 is FQGNSA. CDR3 sequence (DNA): TGTGCCAGCAGCTCCGGGACAGGGGGCGGCACAGATACGCAGTATTTT. Its protein is CASSSGTGGGTDTQYF. The complete variable domain, with remaining parts taken from reference TRBV7-2 and TRBJ2-3, reads GAGVSQSPSNKVTEKGKDVELRCDPISGHTALYWYRQSLGQGLEFLIYFQGNSAPDKSGLPSDRFSAERTGGSVSTLTIQRTQQEDSAVYLCASSSGTGGGTDTQYFGPGTRLTVL.

The rearrangement joins TRBV4-2 to TRBJ2-5, with D perhaps matching TRBD1 (5 bases). V shed 0 bases and J shed 3 bases, with 8 bases lying between them. The CDR3 is 14 residues long. From germline, CDR1 is LGHNA and CDR2 YNFKEQ. CDR3 region: CASSQDRGEETQYF. DNA for the CDR3: TGTGCCAGCAGCCAAGATAGGGGTGAAGAGACCCAGTACTTC.

The CDR3 is CASSPDRHPATEAFF. The CDR3 nucleotides read TGTGCCAGCAGCCCCGATAGACACCCTGCTACTGAAGCTTTCTTT. The chain recombines TRBV6-5 with TRBJ1-1; D unclear. This CDR3 has 15 residues. Between the trimmed V and J ends, which lost 6 bases and 5 bases, there was a span of 19 bases. Germline CDR1 reads MNHEY; CDR2 reads SVGAGI.

The chain joins TRBV5-1 to TRBJ1-1; a weak D match, TRBD1 (5 bases). Germline CDR1 reads SGHRS; CDR2 reads YFSETQ. Between the trimmed V and J ends, which lost 4 bases and 5 bases, there was a span of 9 bases. The CDR3 length is 12 residues. In DNA form, the CDR3 reads TGCGCCAGCAGCCCCCAGGGAACTGAAGCTTTCTTT. Protein sequence: CASSPQGTEAFF.